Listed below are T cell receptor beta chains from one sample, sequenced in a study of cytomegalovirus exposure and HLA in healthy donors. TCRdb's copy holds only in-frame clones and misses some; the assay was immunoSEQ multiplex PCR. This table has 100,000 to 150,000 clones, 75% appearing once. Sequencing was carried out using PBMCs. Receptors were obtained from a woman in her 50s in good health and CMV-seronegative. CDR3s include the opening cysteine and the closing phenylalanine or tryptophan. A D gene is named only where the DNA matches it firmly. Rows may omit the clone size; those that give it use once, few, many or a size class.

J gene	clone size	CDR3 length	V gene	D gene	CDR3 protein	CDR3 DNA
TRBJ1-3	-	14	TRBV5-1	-	CASVHVGVKNTIYF	TGCGCCAGCGTACATGTAGGGGTGAAAAACACCATATATTTT
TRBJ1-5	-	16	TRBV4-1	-	CASSQVGVRGGQPQHF	TGCGCCAGCAGCCAAGTCGGGGTGAGGGGGGGTCAGCCCCAGCATTTT
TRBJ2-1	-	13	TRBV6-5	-	CASSYGSNNEQFF	TGTGCCAGCAGTTACGGCTCCAACAATGAGCAGTTCTTC
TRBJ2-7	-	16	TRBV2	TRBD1	CASSEVIRGQGYEQYF	TGTGCCAGCAGTGAAGTCATCCGGGGACAGGGCTACGAGCAGTACTTC
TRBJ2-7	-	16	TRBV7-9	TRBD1	CSSSLARTGISYEQYF	TGTTCCAGCAGCTTAGCCCGGACAGGGATCTCCTACGAGCAGTACTTC
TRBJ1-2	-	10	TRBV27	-	CATPHRGYTF	TGTGCCACCCCCCATAGAGGGTACACCTTC
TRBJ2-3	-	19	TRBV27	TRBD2	CASIPRTGTSGRIPDTQYF	TGTGCCAGCATACCCAGAACCGGGACTAGCGGGAGAATCCCAGATACGCAGTATTTT
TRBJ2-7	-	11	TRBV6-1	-	CATLDLEEQYF	TGTGCCACCCTTGACCTGGAGGAGCAGTACTTC
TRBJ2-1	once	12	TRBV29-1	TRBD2	CSVVPGGIEQFF	TGCAGCGTTGTCCCGGGAGGGATTGAGCAGTTCTTC
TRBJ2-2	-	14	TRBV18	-	CASPGDTNTGELFF	TGTGCCAGCCCGGGGGATACGAACACCGGGGAGCTGTTTTTT
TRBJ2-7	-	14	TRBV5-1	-	CASSQTTGYYEQYF	TGCGCCAGCAGCCAAACGACAGGCTACTACGAGCAGTACTTC
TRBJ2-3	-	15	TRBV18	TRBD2	CASSRTSANTDTQYF	TGTGCCAGCTCACGAACTAGCGCGAACACAGATACGCAGTATTTT
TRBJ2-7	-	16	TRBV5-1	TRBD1	CASSLGLRQGAYEQYF	TGCGCCAGCAGCTTAGGCCTGAGACAGGGCGCCTACGAGCAGTACTTC
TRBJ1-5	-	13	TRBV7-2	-	CASSLEYNQPQHF	TGTGCCAGCAGCTTAGAATACAATCAGCCCCAGCATTTT
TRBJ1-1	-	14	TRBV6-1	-	CASSRGQKNTEAFF	TGTGCCAGCAGCCGAGGACAGAAAAACACTGAAGCTTTCTTT
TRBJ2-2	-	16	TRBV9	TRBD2	CASSVGLAGVNGELFF	TGTGCCAGCAGCGTAGGACTAGCGGGAGTTAACGGGGAGCTGTTTTTT
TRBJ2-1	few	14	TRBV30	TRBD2	CAWTPGLATNEQFF	TGTGCCTGGACCCCGGGACTAGCGACCAATGAGCAGTTCTTC
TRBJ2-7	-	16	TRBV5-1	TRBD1	CASSSGTGTGSYEQYF	TGCGCCAGCAGCTCAGGAACCGGGACAGGGTCCTACGAGCAGTACTTC
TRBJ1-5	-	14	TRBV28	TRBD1	CASSSDRATQPQHF	TGTGCCAGCAGTTCTGACAGGGCGACCCAGCCCCAGCATTTT
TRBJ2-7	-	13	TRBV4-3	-	CASSQVLNYEQYF	TGCGCCAGCAGCCAAGTACTTAACTACGAGCAGTACTTC
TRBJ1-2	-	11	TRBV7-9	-	CSSSLTGGYTF	TGTTCCAGCAGCTTAACAGGGGGCTACACCTTC
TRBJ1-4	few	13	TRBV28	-	CASHTTVNEKLFF	TGTGCCAGCCATACGACAGTCAATGAAAAACTGTTTTTT
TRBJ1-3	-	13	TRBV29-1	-	CSVEPGDGNTIYF	TGCAGCGTTGAACCCGGGGATGGAAACACCATATATTTT
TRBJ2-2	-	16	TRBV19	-	CASSPPRAGNLGELFF	TGTGCCAGTAGTCCCCCTCGGGCGGGAAATCTCGGGGAGCTGTTTTTT
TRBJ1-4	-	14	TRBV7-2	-	CASSPLGRNEKLFF	TGTGCCAGCAGCCCTCTAGGGAGAAATGAAAAACTGTTTTTT
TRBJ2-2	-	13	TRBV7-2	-	CASSYDRSGELFF	TGTGCCAGCAGCTACGACAGGTCCGGGGAGCTGTTTTTT
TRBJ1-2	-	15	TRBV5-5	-	CASSSRPDSQYGYTF	TGTGCCAGCAGCTCGAGGCCGGACAGCCAGTATGGCTACACCTTC
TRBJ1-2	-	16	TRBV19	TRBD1	CASNQLTGATTGGYTF	TGTGCCAGTAACCAACTCACAGGGGCCACCACTGGTGGCTACACCTTC
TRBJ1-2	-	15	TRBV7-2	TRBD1	CASSPGQGPNYGYTF	TGTGCCAGCAGCCCGGGACAGGGCCCAAACTATGGCTACACCTTC
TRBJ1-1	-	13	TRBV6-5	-	CASARGTDTEAFF	TGTGCCAGCGCCAGGGGCACCGACACTGAAGCTTTCTTT
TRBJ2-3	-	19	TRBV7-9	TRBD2	CASSRGTSGLEPLTDTQYF	TGTGCCAGCAGCAGGGGGACTAGCGGGCTCGAACCACTCACAGATACGCAGTATTTT
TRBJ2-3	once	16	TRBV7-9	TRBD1	CASSYRQGTGTDTQYF	TGTGCCAGCAGCTACCGACAGGGCACAGGAACAGATACGCAGTATTTT
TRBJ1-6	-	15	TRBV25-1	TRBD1	CASSEYGTGMGPLHF	TGTGCCAGCAGTGAATACGGGACAGGGATGGGTCCCCTCCACTTT
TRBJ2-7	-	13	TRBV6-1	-	CASSAGGNYEQYF	TGTGCCAGCAGTGCCGGGGGTAACTACGAGCAGTACTTC
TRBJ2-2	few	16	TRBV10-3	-	CAISPPGGHDTGELFF	TGTGCCATCAGCCCCCCGGGGGGACATGACACCGGGGAGCTGTTTTTT
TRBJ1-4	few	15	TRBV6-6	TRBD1	CASSIQGAVREKLFF	TGTGCCAGCAGTATACAGGGGGCGGTGAGGGAAAAACTGTTTTTT
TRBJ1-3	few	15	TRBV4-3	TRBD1	CASSPTTGGGNTIYF	TGCGCCAGCAGCCCCACGACAGGGGGTGGAAACACCATATATTTT
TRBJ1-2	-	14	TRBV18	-	CASSLREGDYGYTF	TGTGCCAGCTCCCTCAGAGAGGGCGACTATGGCTACACCTTC
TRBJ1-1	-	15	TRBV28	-	CASSLYDNGYTEAFF	TGTGCCAGCAGTTTATATGACAATGGGTACACTGAAGCTTTCTTT
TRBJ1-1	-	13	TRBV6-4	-	CASSFAENTEAFF	TGTGCCAGCAGCTTCGCGGAAAACACTGAAGCTTTCTTT
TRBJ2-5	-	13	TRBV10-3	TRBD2	CAIASGIQETQYF	TGTGCCATTGCTAGCGGTATACAAGAGACCCAGTACTTC
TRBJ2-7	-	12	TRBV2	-	CASRQDSYEQYF	TGTGCCAGCAGGCAAGACAGCTACGAGCAGTACTTC
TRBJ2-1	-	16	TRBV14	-	CASSQERGRVVNEQFF	TGTGCCAGCAGCCAAGAGAGAGGCAGGGTCGTGAACGAGCAGTTCTTC
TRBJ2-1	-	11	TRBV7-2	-	CASSLAYEQFF	TGTGCCAGCAGCTTAGCCTATGAGCAGTTCTTC
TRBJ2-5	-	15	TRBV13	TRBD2	CASSLTSGWQETQYF	TGTGCCAGCAGCTTGACTAGCGGGTGGCAAGAGACCCAGTACTTC
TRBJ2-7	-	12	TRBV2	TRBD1	CASSDRVNEQYF	TGTGCCAGCTCCGACAGGGTAAACGAGCAGTACTTC
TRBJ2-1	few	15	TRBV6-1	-	CASSEISGSYNEQFF	TGTGCCAGCAGTGAAATTAGCGGTTCCTACAATGAGCAGTTCTTC
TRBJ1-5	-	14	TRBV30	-	CAWSPTTRMWPQHF	TGTGCCTGGAGTCCGACGACACGTATGTGGCCCCAGCATTTT
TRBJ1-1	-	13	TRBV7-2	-	CASSSQEGTEAFF	TGTGCCAGCAGCTCCCAGGAGGGAACTGAAGCTTTCTTT
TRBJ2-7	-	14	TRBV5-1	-	CASSLGQGGYEQYF	TGCGCCAGCAGCTTGGGACAGGGAGGCTACGAGCAGTACTTC
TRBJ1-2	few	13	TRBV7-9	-	CASSPWRPFGYTF	TGTGCCAGCAGCCCATGGAGACCATTTGGCTACACCTTC
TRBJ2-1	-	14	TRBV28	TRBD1	CASSRDSFYNEQFF	TGTGCCAGCAGTAGGGACAGCTTCTACAATGAGCAGTTCTTC
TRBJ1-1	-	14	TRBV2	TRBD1	CASSESGQGTEAFF	TGTGCCAGCAGTGAATCGGGACAGGGTACTGAAGCTTTCTTT
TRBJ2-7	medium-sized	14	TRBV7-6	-	CASSLQTASYEQYF	TGTGCCAGCAGCCTACAGACCGCCTCCTACGAGCAGTACTTC
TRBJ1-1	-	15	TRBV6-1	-	CASSEFGGGFTEAFF	TGTGCCAGCAGTGAATTTGGGGGAGGGTTCACTGAAGCTTTCTTT
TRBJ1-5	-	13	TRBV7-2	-	CASSQRGNQPQHF	TGTGCCAGCAGCCAACGGGGCAATCAGCCCCAGCATTTT